Reported below is one TCR beta chain. Its antigen is undetermined. This entry is derived from a study of OX40 agonist ivuxolimab in advanced cancers. Study details: In this cohort, patients received ivuxolimab, an agonistic anti-OX40 (CD134) antibody. Administration of intravenous ivuxolimab to patients occurred every 2 weeks at 0.01 to 10 mg/kg.

Repertoires were generated with immunoSEQ multiplex PCR, while TCRdb's copy carries only in-frame clones and drops some. The sample has some 49,000 clones; less than 85% are singletons. Findings and limits, study-wide: On average, a greater number of expanded clones characterised CD8+ T cells relative to CD4+. Still undetermined is the antigen specificity of the expanded peripheral T cells.

V dropped 4 bases and J dropped 4; count of bases not matched to a gene: 7. The CDR3 is 15 residues long. Looked up from germline, CDR1 is LNHDA and CDR2 is SQIVND (reference sequence). The source material was CD4+ or CD8+ T cells sorted from blood, sampled in a trial of the OX40 agonist ivuxolimab. The sequence was collected from an adult with an advanced solid tumor such as melanoma, head and neck, liver or kidney cancer. The chain joins TRBV19 to TRBJ2-1; 7 bases agree with TRBD1. CDR3 loop: CASSTPGQSYNEQFF. In DNA, the CDR3 is TGTGCCAGTAGTACTCCGGGACAGTCATACAATGAGCAGTTCTTC.